These T cell receptor beta chains were read from a single sample in a study of blood T cell repertoires in COVID-19. Profiling relied on immunoSEQ multiplex PCR, and the TCRdb table lists in-frame clones only, not all of them. The sample consists of roughly 50,000 clones, approximately 85% of them appearing once. Input material: peripheral blood. These receptors came from a man in his 60s with acute or convalescent COVID-19. The CDR3 runs from the conserved cysteine through the conserved F or W. D genes are given only for firm matches. Rows give clone size only sometimes, using once, few, many, or a class for an expanded clone.

d_gene: TRBD1
v_gene: TRBV6-5
abundance: .
j_gene: TRBJ2-7
CDR3nt: TGTGCCAGCAGTCACCGGGACAGATCCTACGAGCAGTACTTC
CDR3aa: CASSHRDRSYEQYF

d_gene: TRBD2
v_gene: TRBV6-2/TRBV6-3
abundance: .
j_gene: TRBJ2-3
CDR3nt: TGTGCCAGCAGTTACCGTGCGTCCGGGACTAGCGGGACGCGCACAGATACGCAGTATTTT
CDR3aa: CASSYRASGTSGTRTDTQYF

d_gene: TRBD2
v_gene: TRBV7-9
abundance: few
j_gene: TRBJ2-1
CDR3nt: TGTGCCAGCAGCTCCTTTTCAGCACCTAGCGGATACAATGAGCAGTTCTTC
CDR3aa: CASSSFSAPSGYNEQFF

d_gene: TRBD1
v_gene: TRBV24-1
abundance: .
j_gene: TRBJ1-4
CDR3nt: TGTGCCACCAGTGATCCCGGACAGGGTAATGAAAAACTGTTTTTT
CDR3aa: CATSDPGQGNEKLFF

d_gene: .
v_gene: TRBV5-1
abundance: few
j_gene: TRBJ2-5
CDR3nt: TGCGCCAGCAGCTTTACAGAGGGTGCGGAAGAGACCCAGTACTTC
CDR3aa: CASSFTEGAEETQYF

d_gene: TRBD1
v_gene: TRBV5-1
abundance: .
j_gene: TRBJ2-6
CDR3nt: TGCGCCAGCAAACCGGACAGGGGTCGTTCTGACGGGGCCAACGTCCTGACTTTC
CDR3aa: CASKPDRGRSDGANVLTF

d_gene: .
v_gene: TRBV11-2
abundance: .
j_gene: TRBJ2-3
CDR3nt: TGTGCCAGCAGCGCCGAGGCCGATACGCAGTATTTT
CDR3aa: CASSAEADTQYF

d_gene: .
v_gene: TRBV3-1/TRBV3-2
abundance: .
j_gene: TRBJ1-4
CDR3nt: TGTGCCAGCAGCCAAGATCAGGAGGCAACTAATGAAAAACTGTTTTTT
CDR3aa: CASSQDQEATNEKLFF

d_gene: .
v_gene: TRBV9
abundance: .
j_gene: TRBJ1-2
CDR3nt: TGTGCCAGCAGCTCCGGGGGCTATGGCTACACCTTC
CDR3aa: CASSSGGYGYTF

d_gene: TRBD2
v_gene: TRBV5-1
abundance: once
j_gene: TRBJ2-1
CDR3nt: TGCGCCAGCAGCACGGGACTAGCGGGAGGCAATGAGCAGTTCTTC
CDR3aa: CASSTGLAGGNEQFF

d_gene: TRBD1
v_gene: TRBV5-4
abundance: .
j_gene: TRBJ2-7
CDR3nt: TGTGCCAGCAGCACCATGGACAGGCCTGCCTACGAGCAGTACTTC
CDR3aa: CASSTMDRPAYEQYF

d_gene: TRBD2
v_gene: TRBV27
abundance: .
j_gene: TRBJ2-2
CDR3nt: TGTGCCAGCAGTCAACCCCGACTAGCGGGAGTGGCCGGGGAGCTGTTTTTT
CDR3aa: CASSQPRLAGVAGELFF

d_gene: .
v_gene: TRBV27
abundance: .
j_gene: TRBJ1-1
CDR3nt: TGTGCCAGCAGTACCTACAACAGGGAGGGCACTGAAGCTTTCTTT
CDR3aa: CASSTYNREGTEAFF

d_gene: TRBD2
v_gene: TRBV5-1
abundance: once
j_gene: TRBJ2-1
CDR3nt: TGCGCCAGCAGCCCGCGGGGGGCGGGTTCCGACAATGAGCAGTTCTTC
CDR3aa: CASSPRGAGSDNEQFF

d_gene: TRBD2
v_gene: TRBV18
abundance: once
j_gene: TRBJ2-1
CDR3nt: TGTGCCAGCTCATTAGCGGGAGGATCTGATGGTGAGCAGTTCTTC
CDR3aa: CASSLAGGSDGEQFF

d_gene: TRBD2
v_gene: TRBV28
abundance: medium-sized
j_gene: TRBJ2-7
CDR3nt: TGTGCCAGCAGTTTACTCATGGGCAGAATGGGGACTAGCCTCGACGAGCAGTACTTC
CDR3aa: CASSLLMGRMGTSLDEQYF

d_gene: .
v_gene: TRBV12-3/TRBV12-4
abundance: .
j_gene: TRBJ1-5
CDR3nt: TGTGCCAGCAGTTTAGGAGGCCATCAGCCCCAGCATTTT
CDR3aa: CASSLGGHQPQHF

d_gene: .
v_gene: TRBV29-1
abundance: .
j_gene: TRBJ2-2
CDR3nt: TGCAGCGTTCGCCAGGCGAACACCGGGGAGCTGTTTTTT
CDR3aa: CSVRQANTGELFF

d_gene: .
v_gene: TRBV6-5
abundance: .
j_gene: TRBJ1-6
CDR3nt: TGTGCCAGCAGTTACCTGGGGACAAATAATTCACCCCTCCACTTT
CDR3aa: CASSYLGTNNSPLHF

d_gene: .
v_gene: TRBV6-5
abundance: .
j_gene: TRBJ2-7
CDR3nt: TGTGCCAGCAGTTACTCGAGGCTAGCTGGCACCTACGAGCAGTACTTC
CDR3aa: CASSYSRLAGTYEQYF

d_gene: TRBD2
v_gene: TRBV27
abundance: few
j_gene: TRBJ2-3
CDR3nt: TGTGCCAGCGCGACTAGCGGGATCACAGATACGCAGTATTTT
CDR3aa: CASATSGITDTQYF

d_gene: .
v_gene: TRBV6-5
abundance: few
j_gene: TRBJ2-1
CDR3nt: TGTGCCAGCAGTTACTACGGGGGGCAGAGTGAGCAGTTCTTC
CDR3aa: CASSYYGGQSEQFF

d_gene: .
v_gene: TRBV19
abundance: .
j_gene: TRBJ2-5
CDR3nt: TGTGCCAGTAGTAGGACAGATAGAGAGACCCAGTACTTC
CDR3aa: CASSRTDRETQYF

d_gene: TRBD1
v_gene: TRBV3-1/TRBV3-2
abundance: .
j_gene: TRBJ1-6
CDR3nt: TGTGCCAGCAGCCAGACAGGGGTGGGTTCACCCCTCCACTTT
CDR3aa: CASSQTGVGSPLHF

d_gene: TRBD1
v_gene: TRBV2
abundance: .
j_gene: TRBJ1-5
CDR3nt: TGTGCCAGCAGGGGACAGTGGGATCAGCCCCAGCATTTT
CDR3aa: CASRGQWDQPQHF

d_gene: .
v_gene: TRBV28
abundance: .
j_gene: TRBJ1-4
CDR3nt: TGTGCCAGCAGTTCCCCAGCGACTCCTCGGAGGGGTGGTGAACTGTTTTTT
CDR3aa: CASSSPATPRRGGELFF

d_gene: .
v_gene: TRBV6-6
abundance: .
j_gene: TRBJ2-7
CDR3nt: TGTGCCAGCAGTGGGACTTCGAGCTCCTACGAGCAGTACTTC
CDR3aa: CASSGTSSSYEQYF

d_gene: TRBD1
v_gene: TRBV6-5
abundance: .
j_gene: TRBJ2-5
CDR3nt: TGTGCCAGCAGTTACCAAAAACAGGGGAGTGTGACCCAGTACTTC
CDR3aa: CASSYQKQGSVTQYF

d_gene: TRBD2
v_gene: TRBV3-1/TRBV3-2
abundance: once
j_gene: TRBJ2-1
CDR3nt: TGTGGGGCGGGAGGGGTGGACAATGAGCAGTTCTTC
CDR3aa: CGAGGVDNEQFF

d_gene: .
v_gene: TRBV30
abundance: few
j_gene: TRBJ1-1
CDR3nt: TGTGCCTGGAGTGGGACAACCCACACTGAAGCTTTCTTT
CDR3aa: CAWSGTTHTEAFF

d_gene: TRBD1
v_gene: TRBV12-3/TRBV12-4
abundance: once
j_gene: TRBJ1-4
CDR3nt: TGTGCCAGCAGTTCCCGACAGGGCGAAAAACTGTTTTTT
CDR3aa: CASSSRQGEKLFF

d_gene: .
v_gene: TRBV28
abundance: .
j_gene: TRBJ2-2
CDR3nt: TGTGCCAGCAGTCTATGGTCTGAGCTGTTTTTT
CDR3aa: CASSLWSELFF

d_gene: .
v_gene: TRBV10-3
abundance: .
j_gene: TRBJ1-1
CDR3nt: TGTGCCATCAGTGCCCTCCTAGAGAACACTGAAGCTTTCTTT
CDR3aa: CAISALLENTEAFF

d_gene: .
v_gene: TRBV7-8
abundance: .
j_gene: TRBJ2-7
CDR3nt: TGTGCCAGCAGCCCCTCACTCTACGAGCAGTACTTC
CDR3aa: CASSPSLYEQYF

d_gene: .
v_gene: TRBV2
abundance: .
j_gene: TRBJ2-5
CDR3nt: TGTGCCAGCAGTGAACCTAGCGGAGGGGGAGAGACCCAGTACTTC
CDR3aa: CASSEPSGGGETQYF

d_gene: .
v_gene: TRBV30
abundance: .
j_gene: TRBJ2-4
CDR3nt: TGTGCCTGGAGGCGGTCAGGGGCCGTAGGCATTCAGTACTTC
CDR3aa: CAWRRSGAVGIQYF

d_gene: .
v_gene: TRBV5-1
abundance: .
j_gene: TRBJ2-1
CDR3nt: TGCGCCAGCAGCTTGGCACCCGACATCTACAATGAGCAGTTCTTC
CDR3aa: CASSLAPDIYNEQFF

d_gene: TRBD1
v_gene: TRBV2
abundance: .
j_gene: TRBJ1-4
CDR3nt: TGTGCCAGCAGTGCAAGGGGGCGAACTAATGAAAAACTGTTTTTT
CDR3aa: CASSARGRTNEKLFF

d_gene: TRBD2
v_gene: TRBV18
abundance: .
j_gene: TRBJ2-7
CDR3nt: TGTGCCAGCTCACCTGTTGGGACTAGCGGGAGATTTTTC
CDR3aa: CASSPVGTSGRFF

d_gene: .
v_gene: TRBV5-1
abundance: .
j_gene: TRBJ1-3
CDR3nt: TGCGCCAGCAGCCCACTCTCGAGCCTGAGGACCATATATTTT
CDR3aa: CASSPLSSLRTIYF

d_gene: .
v_gene: TRBV5-4
abundance: .
j_gene: TRBJ2-1
CDR3nt: TGTGCCAGCAGCCAGCCATGGCAGGGCGGAGCCGCCGACAATGAGCAGTTCTTC
CDR3aa: CASSQPWQGGAADNEQFF

d_gene: TRBD2
v_gene: TRBV11-2
abundance: .
j_gene: TRBJ2-1
CDR3nt: TGTGCCAGCAGCCCACCCCGGGAGGGCCCCTACAATGAGCAGTTCTTC
CDR3aa: CASSPPREGPYNEQFF

d_gene: .
v_gene: TRBV19
abundance: .
j_gene: TRBJ1-1
CDR3nt: TGTGCCAGTAGTATAGGAGGTTTGTGGGCTTTCTTT
CDR3aa: CASSIGGLWAFF

d_gene: .
v_gene: TRBV6-5
abundance: few
j_gene: TRBJ1-1
CDR3nt: TGTGCCAGCAGTTACTCCGCCAGGGGTAACACTGAAGCTTTCTTT
CDR3aa: CASSYSARGNTEAFF

d_gene: TRBD2
v_gene: TRBV27
abundance: .
j_gene: TRBJ2-1
CDR3nt: TGTGCCAGCAGGCGACTAGCGGGAGACAATGAGCAGTTCTTC
CDR3aa: CASRRLAGDNEQFF

d_gene: .
v_gene: TRBV27
abundance: .
j_gene: TRBJ2-3
CDR3nt: TGTGCCAGCAGTTTATCGTCTAGCCTCGATACGCAGTATTTT
CDR3aa: CASSLSSSLDTQYF

d_gene: .
v_gene: TRBV14
abundance: .
j_gene: TRBJ1-1
CDR3nt: TGTGCCAGCAGCCAAGAGGGGACAATTAACACTGAAGCTTTCTTT
CDR3aa: CASSQEGTINTEAFF

d_gene: .
v_gene: TRBV6-2/TRBV6-3
abundance: .
j_gene: TRBJ1-2
CDR3nt: TGTGCCAGCAGTACCCCGGCAGGGGAGAATGGCTACACCTTC
CDR3aa: CASSTPAGENGYTF

d_gene: TRBD1
v_gene: TRBV7-9
abundance: once
j_gene: TRBJ2-1
CDR3nt: TGTGCCAGCAGCTTTCCCGGGACAGGGGCGCCATACAATGAGCAGTTCTTC
CDR3aa: CASSFPGTGAPYNEQFF

d_gene: TRBD1
v_gene: TRBV6-1
abundance: .
j_gene: TRBJ2-7
CDR3nt: TGTGCCAGCAGTGACCCTTGGGACAGGGATGGGTCGAGCGAGCAGTACTTC
CDR3aa: CASSDPWDRDGSSEQYF

d_gene: TRBD2
v_gene: TRBV27
abundance: .
j_gene: TRBJ2-2
CDR3nt: TGTGCCAGCAGTTTAACGTCGGGAGGGGTCACCGGGGAGCTGTTTTTT
CDR3aa: CASSLTSGGVTGELFF

d_gene: .
v_gene: TRBV7-3
abundance: .
j_gene: TRBJ1-1
CDR3nt: TGTGCCAGCAGTCGGACAGCCTGGAACACTGAAGCTTTCTTT
CDR3aa: CASSRTAWNTEAFF

d_gene: .
v_gene: TRBV7-9
abundance: once
j_gene: TRBJ2-4
CDR3nt: TGTGCCAGCAGCTCAGACACTGCCAAAAACATTCAGTACTTC
CDR3aa: CASSSDTAKNIQYF

d_gene: .
v_gene: TRBV6-5
abundance: .
j_gene: TRBJ2-3
CDR3nt: TGTGCCAGCACCCAAGCCGGGGCAGATACGCAGTATTTT
CDR3aa: CASTQAGADTQYF

d_gene: .
v_gene: TRBV25-1
abundance: once
j_gene: TRBJ1-2
CDR3nt: TGTGCCAGCAGTGAGACTTGGACAGAAGGATATGGCTACACCTTC
CDR3aa: CASSETWTEGYGYTF